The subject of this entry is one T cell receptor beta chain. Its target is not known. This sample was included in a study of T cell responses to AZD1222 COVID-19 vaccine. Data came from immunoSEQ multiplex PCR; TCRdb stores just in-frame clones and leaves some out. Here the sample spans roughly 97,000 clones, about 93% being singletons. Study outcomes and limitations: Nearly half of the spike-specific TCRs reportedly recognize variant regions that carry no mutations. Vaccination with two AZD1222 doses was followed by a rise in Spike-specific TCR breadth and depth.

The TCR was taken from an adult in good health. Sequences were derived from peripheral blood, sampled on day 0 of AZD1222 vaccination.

The CDR3 DNA sequence: TGTGCCTCGAGAAGGGGGAAATCGGGCACTGAAGCTTTCTTT. Protein sequence: CASRRGKSGTEAFF. The V and J genes are TRBV30 and TRBJ1-1; maybe TRBD1 (6 bases). Germline CDR1 GTSNPN, CDR2 SVGIG (reference sequence). The CDR3 spans 14 residues. V lost 7 bases and J 4 bases, leaving 19 bases between the germline ends.